The clone carrying this T cell receptor beta chain appeared many times. Its antigen remains unknown. The source of the sample is a study of T-cell reconstitution after alpha-beta-depleted transplantation in children. Study-wide points: T-cell counts and diversity were attributed mostly to newly produced T cells one year after transplant. After transplant, high TCRbeta diversity at day 60 in some patients arose from surviving recipient T cells and thymic progenitors. Two months or so post-transplant, alpha-beta T cells reportedly derived from several hundred expanded graft clones.

Preparation of the TCRbeta library was carried out with unique molecular identifiers. Using its own MiXCR run on the PCR reads, TCRdb lists one record per CDR3 protein. The sample has approximately 170,000 distinct CDR3 sequences; roughly 10% are singletons. Source: PBMCs, taken before TCRalphabeta/CD19-depleted stem cell transplant. This clonotype was obtained from a boy aged 2 to 10 with acute myeloid leukemia, due to receive a stem cell transplant.

The CDR3 DNA reads as TGTGCCAGCAGTCCCACTAGCGCCGACAATGAGCAGTTCTTC. This encodes CASSPTSADNEQFF. The chain employs TRBV27 and TRBJ2-1, with 7 bases lining up with TRBD2. The J segment lost 5 bases and the V segment lost 5 bases, leaving 6 bases of the junction unmatched. The V gene's germline CDR1 is MNHEY and CDR2 SMNVEV (reference sequence). This CDR3 contains 14 residues.